The 15 T cell receptor beta chains in this list originate from one sample, sequenced in a study of blood T cells in healthy people across ages. It was with a sample-barcoded 5' primer and a J-beta primer mix that a second PCR of about 6 to 12 cycles was run. TCRdb ran MiXCR on the 5' RACE reads and lists one entry per CDR3 protein. The sample lists 1.5 million to 1.8 million distinct CDR3 sequences; around 40% were seen once. Sample: blood. The source of these receptors is a woman between 18 and 29 years old in good health.

This clonotype has a handful of counts. The chain uses TRBV6-5 and TRBJ1-2, with D possibly matching TRBD1 (6 bases). The ends were cut back, 7 bases at V and 6 bases at J, with 18 bases in the middle. CDR1 is MNHEY, CDR2 SVGAGI, per germline. The CDR3 extends over 14 amino acids. The CDR3 region has the DNA TGTGCCAGCACCCTAAAGGCCAGGGGCAATGGCTACACCTTC. Translating gives CASTLKARGNGYTF.

There are a few counts of this clonotype. This chain links TRBV6-2 or TRBV6-3 with TRBJ2-5, with D unclear. Judging by the DNA end, TRBJ2-7 fits better; the J call may be wrong. Germline values: CDR1 MNHEY, CDR2 SVGEGT. The CDR3 is 12 amino acids. For the CDR3, the DNA is TGTGCCACCTCCAACTACCCCCTCGAGCAGTACTTC. Translating it yields CATSNYPLEQYF.

The chain links TRBV6-1 to TRBJ2-1; the match to TRBD2 covers 12 bases. The tail of the sequence fits TRBJ2-7 better, so the J call may be wrong. In germline, CDR1 is MNHNS, CDR2 SASEGT. CDR3 length: 16 residues. CDR3 nucleotide sequence: TGTGCCAGCACCGCACCAGGACTAGCGGGGTTTAATGAGCAGTACTTC. Protein product: CASTAPGLAGFNEQYF.

The genes are TRBV20-1 and TRBJ2-7, with D perhaps matching TRBD2 (7 bases). Matching the DNA end better, TRBJ2-5 makes the J call doubtful. This CDR3 contains 12 residues. Germline V CDR1 and CDR2: DFQATT, SNEGSKA (reference sequence). As DNA, the CDR3 is TGCAGTGCGGCGGGGGCGAGAGGGACCCAGTACTTC. It yields the protein CSAAGARGTQYF.

The J gene is TRBJ2-7, the V gene TRBV13, with TRBD2 identical over 12 bases. The CDR3 is made up of 15 amino acids. With V trimmed by 5 bases and J by 5 bases, 7 bases remained unmatched. Germline assignment: CDR1 PRHDT and CDR2 FYEKMQ (reference sequence). Here the CDR3 reads CASSPRTSGTHEQYF. CDR3 DNA sequence: TGTGCCAGCAGCCCCCGGACTAGCGGGACCCACGAGCAGTACTTC.

This clonotype has a handful of counts. This chain links TRBV28 with TRBJ2-7; possible D gene TRBD2, 6 bases. Per the germline V gene, CDR1 is MDHEN and CDR2 is SYDVKM. This CDR3 contains 13 residues. V was shortened by 10 bases and J by 3 bases, with 16 bases between the two germline ends. The CDR3 nucleotides read TGTGCCACTCTGGGGGGAAGCAACTACGAGCAGTACTTC. The encoded protein is CATLGGSNYEQYF.

This clonotype showed up just a few times. V usage is TRBV6-2 or TRBV6-3 and J usage is TRBJ1-2; TRBD1 aligns across 9 bases. CDR3 length: 15 residues. Per the germline V gene, CDR1 is MNHEY and CDR2 is SVGEGT. V lost 5 bases to trimming and J lost 6 bases; unmatched junction nucleotides: 10. Here the CDR3 reads CASSNPGQGIDGYTF. The CDR3, as DNA: TGTGCCAGCAGTAATCCGGGACAGGGAATTGATGGCTACACCTTC.

The chain joins TRBV24-1 to TRBJ2-1; TRBD2 agrees at 14 bases. The CDR3 runs to 18 residues. V lost 3 bases and J lost 4; bases outside the gene matches: 7. The germline gives CDR1 KGHDR, CDR2 SFDVKD. Here the CDR3 DNA reads TGTGCCACCAGTGATCCGACTAGCGGGAGGGCCGGGTACAATGAGCAGTTCTTC. This encodes CATSDPTSGRAGYNEQFF.

The chain combines TRBV6-5 with TRBJ2-5; 7 positions agree with TRBD1. Judging by the DNA end, TRBJ2-7 fits better; the J call may be wrong. There are 12 residues in the CDR3. Germline lookup yields CDR1 MNHEY and CDR2 SVGAGI. CDR3 loop: CASGDSPYEQYF. The DNA of the CDR3 is TGTGCCTCCGGGGACAGCCCTTACGAGCAGTACTTC.

The chain joins TRBV28 to TRBJ2-3; D remains ambiguous. The CDR3 is 11 amino acids. In germline, CDR1 is MDHEN, CDR2 SYDVKM. Trimming left V 10 bases short and J 0 bases short, with 5 bases between. CDR3 sequence reads: CATFSTDTQYF. The CDR3 nucleotides are TGTGCCACTTTTAGCACAGATACGCAGTATTTT.

This clonotype was picked up many times. The V and J genes are TRBV19 and TRBJ2-3; D is unclear. Germline V gives CDR1 LNHDA, CDR2 SQIVND (reference sequence). Trimming removed 1 base at V and 0 bases at J, with 5 bases between. The CDR3 is made up of 14 amino acids. As DNA, the CDR3 is TGTGCCAGTAGTATAGGCAGCAGCACAGATACGCAGTATTTT. This encodes CASSIGSSTDTQYF.

This clonotype was recorded only once. V usage is TRBV12-3 or TRBV12-4 and J usage is TRBJ2-5; D ambiguous. The better agreement between TRBJ2-7 and the DNA end casts doubt on the J call. The CDR3 consists of 13 residues. CDR3 in DNA: TGTGCCAGCACCATACCGGGCCTCGGCGAGCAGTACTTC. This encodes CASTIPGLGEQYF.

The chain links TRBV20-1 to TRBJ1-5, with 7 bases lining up with TRBD1. V lost 6 bases to trimming and J lost 3 bases; unmatched junction nucleotides: 8. This CDR3 is built from 14 residues. Germline V CDR1 and CDR2: DFQATT, SNEGSKA (reference sequence). This chain's CDR3 is CSASTGYFNQPQHF. The CDR3 bases are TGCAGTGCCTCGACAGGGTACTTCAATCAGCCCCAGCATTTT.

Here the CDR3 DNA reads TGCAGTGCTAGAGATGGCAGGCGAAACACTGAAGCTTTCTTT. Amino acid sequence: CSARDGRRNTEAFF. This chain joins TRBV20-1 and TRBJ1-1; D unclear. Germline lookup yields CDR1 DFQATT and CDR2 SNEGSKA (reference sequence). The CDR3 has 14 amino acids. The V and J ends lost 0 bases and 2 bases respectively, with 10 bases between them.

The chain is built from TRBV6-2 or TRBV6-3 and TRBJ2-1, with 13 bases fitting TRBD2. V lost 6 bases, J lost 6 bases, and 8 bases stayed unmatched. Germline CDR1 reads MNHEY; CDR2 reads SVGEGT. The CDR3 is 16 amino acids. The CDR3 DNA reads TGTGCCAGCAGGGAGGGACTAGCGGGGATATTCAATGAGCAGTTCTTC. Its protein product is CASREGLAGIFNEQFF.